Detailed here is one T cell receptor (beta chain). This clone has only one observation. It lacks a known antigen. Base qualities are not provided; no much larger clone lies one nucleotide away. Each collaborating institution followed its own protocols to collect whole blood in K2EDTA tubes. Collaborator samples were shipped for TCRbeta analysis as frozen whole blood, isolated PBMCs, or DNA extracted from either sample type. Relative to germline, V is 8 bases shorter and J is 5 bases shorter, with 7 bases between their ends. Measured from the cysteine to the phenylalanine, the CDR3 is 11 residues long. Here the CDR3 DNA is all that survives: 33 bases in frame from base 1. Via the germline V gene, CDR1 is MNHEY and CDR2 SVGAGI. This entry belongs to a study of blood T cell repertoires in COVID-19 (TCRdb year 2020). For the study in its entirety: Samples from collaborators originated in the United States, Italy and Spain and spanned both the acute and convalescent phases of COVID-19. The prospective study material was composed of cDNA or gDNA derived from T cells, B-cell-depleted T cells, or PBMCs. Deeply sampled blood TCRbeta repertoires from subjects exposed to, actively infected with, or recovered from COVID-19 were included in the dataset. The repertoires were released in a freely available public database intended as a resource for research on the immune response to SARS-CoV-2. Samples came from the ongoing ImmuneRACE study (first 160 participants) plus 1,254 subjects from 6 global collaborators. A de-identified subject ID, COVID-19 status, age in years and sex were almost always included in the sample metadata. HLA class I and class II types, where available, came from metadata supplied by the sample provider rather than from assay-based typing. General conclusions and limits of the study: How much clinical and demographic metadata was included differed by source and by participant, and the metadata was provided uncurated.

The immunoSEQ Assay, a bias-controlled multiplex PCR, was used to amplify TCRbeta CDR3 regions from genomic DNA. The original methods were these. Nucleated cell counts per sample were estimated from amplification of reference gene primers within the assay. Sequence reads were collapsed and filtered to measure the absolute abundance of every unique TCRbeta CDR3 rearrangement. For each sample, productive Simpson clonality was calculated as the square root of Simpson's diversity index over productive rearrangements. The source is immuneACCESS, and TCRdb retained only in-frame sequences with V and J called. Part of the clones is not carried over; for the studies checked, unresolved V genes explain less than half of this, and the remainder is unexplained. D and trimming were read from the DNA, whereas the V and J calls and clone size are those reported in that table. Across this sample there are about 66,000 clones, with 82% seen only once. Clones ranked in the top ten supply 6.6% of the sample.

The sequence links TRBV6-5 to TRBJ2-1; the best D guess is TRBD1, with 6 bases matching. This TCR derives from a man aged 55 to 70 with acute or convalescent COVID-19. The sample taken for sequencing was peripheral blood. The CDR3 region has the sequence CASGQHNEQFF. The DNA sequence reads TGTGCCAGCGGACAGCACAATGAGCAGTTCTTC.